This T cell receptor (beta chain) came from a study of a mutant IDH1 vaccine in newly diagnosed glioma. The sample's time point: week 47, end of study. Doses consisted of 300 ug of mutant IDH1 20-mer peptide each, paired with topical imiquimod. With regard to this clone: Its antigen is currently unknown.

The CDR3 loop spans 15 amino acids. V gave up 5 bases and J gave up 7 bases, with 17 bases separating them. Germline CDR1 MDHEN, CDR2 SYDVKM. The repertoire was sequenced with immunoSEQ multiplex PCR; TCRdb's copy has only in-frame clones and lacks some. The sample includes tens of thousands of clones, roughly 82% of them seen just once. The source is a man between 40 and 49 years old with glioma. Some clones in this sample may be carry-over from other donors' samples. The rearrangement links TRBV28 to TRBJ2-2, with a possible D match to TRBD1 (5 bases). This sample comprised PBMCs, obtained from a glioma patient whose treatment included an IDH1 peptide vaccine. The chain's CDR3 is CASSILTVPIGELFF. The CDR3, as DNA: TGTGCCAGCAGTATCCTGACAGTTCCGATCGGGGAGCTGTTTTTT.